The rows below give T cell receptor beta chains drawn from one sample of a study of blood T cell repertoires in COVID-19. The method was immunoSEQ multiplex PCR; TCRdb's version includes in-frame clones alone and lacks a portion of them. The repertoire consists of around 300,000 clones, with over 75% occurring once and the leading ten covering roughly 4.1%. Material: peripheral blood. The receptors were gathered from a woman between 45 and 60 years old with active or convalescent COVID-19. Both conserved end residues are part of each CDR3. The order of the fields is D gene, J gene, clone size, V gene, CDR3 DNA, CDR3 protein. The D gene is left open where the match is weak. Size is stated for part of the rows, as once, few or many counts, or as a class when the clone is expanded.

d_gene: TRBD2; j_gene: TRBJ2-1; abundance: once; v_gene: TRBV9; CDR3nt: TGTGCCAGCAGCGTAGGACTAGCGGGGGTTTACAATGAGCAGTTCTTC; CDR3aa: CASSVGLAGVYNEQFF
d_gene: -; j_gene: TRBJ1-1; abundance: once; v_gene: TRBV28; CDR3nt: TGTGCCAGCAGTTTATCGGCCGCCCGGCGGATGAACACTGAAGCTTTCTTT; CDR3aa: CASSLSAARRMNTEAFF
d_gene: TRBD1; j_gene: TRBJ1-4; abundance: -; v_gene: TRBV5-1; CDR3nt: TGCGCCAGCAGCTTGGGACAGGGTTCGGAAAAACTGTTTTTT; CDR3aa: CASSLGQGSEKLFF
d_gene: -; j_gene: TRBJ2-2; abundance: -; v_gene: TRBV29-1; CDR3nt: TGCAGCGCAGCCTACACCGGGGAGCTGTTTTTT; CDR3aa: CSAAYTGELFF
d_gene: TRBD1; j_gene: TRBJ1-2; abundance: -; v_gene: TRBV7-8; CDR3nt: TGTGCCAGCAGCCAGACCGGGACAGCCAACTATGGCTACACCTTC; CDR3aa: CASSQTGTANYGYTF
d_gene: -; j_gene: TRBJ1-5; abundance: once; v_gene: TRBV28; CDR3nt: TGTGCCAGCAAACAGGGAAGTAAGCCCCAGCATTTT; CDR3aa: CASKQGSKPQHF
d_gene: TRBD1; j_gene: TRBJ1-2; abundance: few; v_gene: TRBV20-1; CDR3nt: TGCAGTGCCCAGGGGGACTCTACCGGTACCTTC; CDR3aa: CSAQGDSTGTF
d_gene: TRBD1; j_gene: TRBJ1-1; abundance: -; v_gene: TRBV30; CDR3nt: TGTGCCTGGTTACAGGGGGAAGCTTTCTTT; CDR3aa: CAWLQGEAFF
d_gene: -; j_gene: TRBJ1-1; abundance: -; v_gene: TRBV7-9; CDR3nt: TGTGCCAGCAGCCCCAGGGTAGGGAACACTGAAGCTTTCTTT; CDR3aa: CASSPRVGNTEAFF
d_gene: TRBD2; j_gene: TRBJ2-1; abundance: -; v_gene: TRBV4-2; CDR3nt: TGTGCCAGCAGCCAAGACCTGGGGACTAGCGCCCACAATGAGCAGTTCTTC; CDR3aa: CASSQDLGTSAHNEQFF
d_gene: -; j_gene: TRBJ2-4; abundance: -; v_gene: TRBV24-1; CDR3nt: TGTGCCACCAGTGATTTCCTTACGGGCATTCAGTACTTC; CDR3aa: CATSDFLTGIQYF
d_gene: -; j_gene: TRBJ1-1; abundance: -; v_gene: TRBV28; CDR3nt: TGTGCCAGCAGTTTGGGGGGGGGTCGGTCTGAAGCTTTCTTT; CDR3aa: CASSLGGGRSEAFF
d_gene: -; j_gene: TRBJ1-4; abundance: -; v_gene: TRBV9; CDR3nt: TGTGCCAGCAGCGGAAACAGGGAGGAAAAACTGTTTTTT; CDR3aa: CASSGNREEKLFF
d_gene: TRBD1; j_gene: TRBJ1-2; abundance: -; v_gene: TRBV7-9; CDR3nt: TGTGCCAGCAGCCCGGACAGGGGTTATGGCTACACCTTC; CDR3aa: CASSPDRGYGYTF